This TCR beta chain is from a study of blood T cell repertoires in COVID-19. Study summary: PBMCs, B-cell-depleted T cells, or T cells were the source of the cDNA or gDNA that made up the material.

The V gene lost 3 bases and the J gene lost 2 bases, with 15 bases spanning the gap. The CDR3 runs 16 residues. Germline CDR1 is SEHNR and CDR2 is FQNEAQ (reference sequence). Original methodology: For nucleated cells, counts were estimated from reference gene primer amplification. The protocol was immunoSEQ multiplex PCR, while the TCRdb copy is restricted to in-frame clones and leaves out a portion. V and J calls plus clone size are reproduced from that table; the DNA served to infer D and trimming. In the table there are hundreds of thousands of clones, 91% of which are singletons. Specimen: peripheral blood. This clonotype was obtained from a woman between 18 and 30 years old who had recovered from COVID-19. V gene TRBV7-9 combines with J gene TRBJ2-3, with D maybe TRBD1 (6 bases). The CDR3 DNA sequence: TGTGCCAGCAGCTTCGCGTCAGGGGAGATCACAGATACGCAGTATTTT. Translation: CASSFASGEITDTQYF.